One and the same sample provided the 20 T cell receptor beta chains below, sequenced in a study of T cell responses to AZD1222 COVID-19 vaccine (dated by TCRdb to the early 2020s). Libraries were made using the immunoSEQ multiplex PCR assay. In TCRdb, the immuneACCESS table is reduced to in-frame sequences with V and J assigned. These tables do not hold every clone; where another copy was compared, an unresolved V gene accounts for under half, and the others remain unexplained. This sample is represented by approximately 100,000 clones; approximately 88% of them were singletons. 3.7% of the sample is in the top ten clones. The sample's time point label is to be understood as: baseline before first vaccination. The specimen comprised peripheral blood, sampled on day 0 of AZD1222 vaccination. The receptors stem from an adult in good health.

The chain uses TRBV5-4 and TRBJ2-7; D not resolved. The CDR3 covers 12 residues. V lost 2 bases, J lost 5 bases, and 8 bases lay in between. Per germline, CDR1 SGHNT and CDR2 YYREEE (reference sequence). The CDR3 spells CASSFSGDEQYF. The CDR3 nucleotides read TGTGCCAGCAGCTTCTCTGGGGACGAGCAGTACTTC.

The rearrangement links TRBV29-1 to TRBJ1-1; 7 bases map to TRBD1. The V segment lost 3 bases and the J segment 1 base; nucleotides outside the gene matches: 2. CDR3 length: 13 residues. Germline V CDR1 and CDR2: SQVTM, ANQGSEA. CDR3 sequence (DNA): TGCAGCGTTGATAAGGGGGCGAACACTGAAGCTTTCTTT. Protein sequence: CSVDKGANTEAFF. Full variable domain (rest looked up from reference TRBV29-1 and TRBJ1-1): SAVISQKPSRDICQRGTSLTIQCQVDSQVTMMFWYRQQPGQSLTLIATANQGSEATYESGFVIDKFPISRPNLTFSTLTVSNMSPEDSSIYLCSVDKGANTEAFFGQGTRLTVV.

This chain joins TRBV5-6 and TRBJ1-2; D is possibly TRBD1 (6 bases). Germline V gene data show CDR1 as SGHDT and CDR2 as YYEEEE. V was clipped by 2 bases and J by 5 bases, with 13 bases between them. The CDR3 is 14 amino acids. For the CDR3, the DNA is TGTGCCAGCAGCTTACAGGGCCTTCCTTATGGCTACACCTTC. It encodes CASSLQGLPYGYTF.

CDR3 amino acids: CASSRDRGRPEAFF. For the CDR3, the DNA is TGTGCCAGCAGCCGGGACAGGGGGCGCCCTGAAGCTTTCTTT. The chain uses TRBV6-5 and TRBJ1-1; TRBD1 aligns across 12 bases. The CDR3 length is 14 residues. Germline V CDR1 and CDR2: MNHEY, SVGAGI. V lost 6 bases, J lost 6 bases, and 5 bases stayed unmatched.

The chain employs TRBV29-1 and TRBJ2-3, with D tentatively TRBD2 (5 bases). Trimming pared 7 bases from V and 0 bases from J, leaving 11 bases between. This CDR3 contains 13 residues. Germline CDR1 and CDR2: SQVTM and ANQGSEA. CDR3 sequence: CSARGSSTDTQYF. CDR3 in DNA: TGCAGCGCCAGAGGGTCTAGCACAGATACGCAGTATTTT.

The V and J genes are TRBV28 and TRBJ2-7, with unresolved D. The CDR3 consists of 15 residues. V dropped 6 bases and J dropped 4 bases, with 19 bases sitting between them. Germline V gene lookup returns CDR1 MDHEN and CDR2 SYDVKM. CDR3 in DNA: TGTGCCAGCAGCCCGACGGACGGTTACTTTTACGAGCAGTACTTC. It encodes CASSPTDGYFYEQYF.

The chain has TRBV10-2 and TRBJ1-5; D not certain. Germline V gives CDR1 WSHSY, CDR2 SAAADI. The CDR3 runs to 13 residues. V was clipped by 3 bases and J by 2 bases, with 5 bases between them. The CDR3 DNA reads as TGCGCCAGCAGTGACTTGGGCAATCAGCCCCAGCATTTT. This encodes CASSDLGNQPQHF.

The J gene is TRBJ1-2, the V gene TRBV29-1; D unclear. Germline values: CDR1 SQVTM, CDR2 ANQGSEA. V lost 2 bases and J lost 4, with 8 bases in between. This CDR3 has 12 residues. The CDR3 protein is CSVESGAYGYTF. CDR3 nucleotides: TGCAGCGTTGAATCCGGCGCCTATGGCTACACCTTC.

The J gene is TRBJ2-1, the V gene TRBV10-2, with D tentatively TRBD1 (5 bases). The germline CDR1 and CDR2 sequences are WSHSY and SAAADI. The CDR3 length is 13 residues. Between the trimmed V and J ends, which lost 7 bases and 12 bases, there was a span of 19 bases. The CDR3 is CASTFMAVQGQFF. Here the CDR3 DNA reads TGCGCCAGCACGTTTATGGCGGTTCAGGGGCAGTTCTTC.

This chain connects TRBV13 to TRBJ1-5, with 8 bases aligning to TRBD1. V shed 3 bases and J 6 bases; nucleotides not matched to a gene: 4. CDR1 and CDR2 (germline): PRHDT, FYEKMQ (reference sequence). This CDR3 is 14 amino acids long. CDR3 sequence: CASSFGQGIQPQHF. In nucleotides, the CDR3 is TGTGCCAGCAGCTTCGGACAGGGAATTCAGCCCCAGCATTTT.

This rearrangement joins TRBV6-5 to TRBJ1-3; D not certain. Germline CDR1 is MNHEY and CDR2 is SVGAGI. The CDR3 contains 11 residues. V was clipped by 7 bases and J by 4 bases, with 5 bases between them. This chain's CDR3 is CASIRGNTIYF. The CDR3, as DNA: TGTGCCAGCATAAGAGGAAACACCATATATTTT.

This chain connects TRBV9 to TRBJ2-3, with D possibly matching TRBD2 (7 bases). The V end was cut by 3 bases, the J end by 3 bases, with 17 bases between. The CDR3 loop spans 16 amino acids. In germline, CDR1 is SGDLS, CDR2 YYNGEE. The CDR3 region is CASSAVRGAGTDTQYF. In DNA, the CDR3 is TGTGCCAGCAGCGCCGTACGGGGGGCGGGGACAGATACGCAGTATTTT.

The V gene is TRBV5-6, the J gene TRBJ1-2; TRBD1 agrees at 12 bases. Germline-derived CDR1 and CDR2 are SGHDT and YYEEEE. The CDR3 has 16 amino acids. Unmatched junction bases numbered 5, after V lost 2 bases and J lost 3 bases. As DNA, the CDR3 is TGTGCCAGCAGCTTCCCCGGGACAGGGGGCCACTATGGCTACACCTTC. Translating gives CASSFPGTGGHYGYTF.

The chain is built from TRBV13 and TRBJ1-1, with TRBD1 identical over 9 bases. The V and J ends lost 6 bases and 0 bases, in that order; junction bases with no gene match: 5. In germline, CDR1 is PRHDT, CDR2 FYEKMQ (reference sequence). The length of the CDR3 is 15 residues. This CDR3 reads CASRPGDRVNTEAFF. The CDR3 DNA sequence: TGTGCCAGCAGACCAGGGGACAGGGTGAACACTGAAGCTTTCTTT.

This chain links TRBV6-2 or TRBV6-3 with TRBJ2-3; D is unresolved. The CDR3 consists of 14 residues. Trimming stripped 3 bases from V and 2 bases from J, with 9 bases between. Germline CDR1 is MNHEY and CDR2 is SVGEGT. CDR3 protein: CASSYVLDTDTQYF. The DNA of the CDR3 is TGTGCCAGCAGTTATGTCCTCGACACAGATACGCAGTATTTT.

The chain joins TRBV6-6 to TRBJ2-1; D gene uncertain. Germline lookup yields CDR1 MNHNY and CDR2 SVGAGI (reference sequence). CDR3 length: 12 residues. The V and J ends lost 6 bases and 14 bases respectively, with 17 bases between them. The CDR3 protein is CASSTRSVQEFF. The CDR3 nucleotides are TGTGCCAGCAGCACCCGGTCGGTGCAGGAGTTCTTC.

The chain employs TRBV24-1 and TRBJ2-3; 14 bases align to TRBD2. Germline trimming cut 3 bases from V and 4 bases from J; bases unmatched to any gene: 2. This CDR3 is built from 16 residues. Per germline, CDR1 KGHDR and CDR2 SFDVKD. CDR3 region: CATSDRTSGGPDTQYF. The CDR3 DNA follows: TGTGCCACCAGTGATAGGACTAGCGGGGGGCCAGATACGCAGTATTTT.

This clone was detected once. The rearrangement links TRBV19 to TRBJ2-2, with 7 bases matching TRBD1. V lost 3 bases, J lost 1 base, and 2 bases stayed unmatched. The CDR3 extends over 15 amino acids. Germline assignment: CDR1 LNHDA and CDR2 SQIVND (reference sequence). For the CDR3, the DNA is TGTGCCAGTAGTATGGGGGACAGGAACACCGGGGAGCTGTTTTTT. Residues: CASSMGDRNTGELFF.

The J gene is TRBJ1-1, the V gene TRBV12-3 or TRBV12-4; D remains unclear. The CDR3 covers 12 residues. V dropped 9 bases and J dropped 1 base, with 9 bases sitting between them. The CDR3 spells CASNVGNTEAFF. The DNA for the CDR3 is TGTGCCAGTAATGTAGGGAACACTGAAGCTTTCTTT.

The chain combines TRBV14 with TRBJ1-2, with D perhaps TRBD1 (6 bases). Per the germline V gene, CDR1 is SGHDN and CDR2 is FVKESK. Trimming cost V 2 bases and J 3 bases, with 16 bases left between them. The CDR3 has 16 amino acids. The DNA of the CDR3 is TGTGCCAGCAGCCAATCGGGGACAAGTCGAGACTATGGCTACACCTTC. Protein: CASSQSGTSRDYGYTF.